This T cell receptor (beta chain) was sequenced during a study of T cell responses to AZD1222 COVID-19 vaccine (TCRdb year 2021). The study in broad terms: AZD1222 recipients whose second dose came at about 4 weeks and those whose second dose came at about 12 weeks were combined into one group, since spike-specific TCR depth and breadth did not differ between the two schedules. TCR sequencing covered 230 or so trial participants: 207 given two doses of AZD1222 and 26 given two doses of MenACWY control vaccine. Enrollment into the trials was organized by age into subgroups of 18-55, 56-69 and 70-plus years, and those subgroups contained about 160, 30 and 59 TCR-sequenced participants, respectively. General conclusions and limits of the study: Spike-specific TCR breadth and depth rose significantly after two AZD1222 doses compared with day 0 and with MenACWY recipients. Conclusions about previously exposed vaccinees are limited, since just a handful of AZD1222 recipients were seropositive for SARS-CoV-2 at baseline. Reportedly, close to half of the unique spike-specific TCRs recognized epitopes lying outside the regions that are mutated in the B.1.351 and B.1.1.7 variants. Because no day 14 peak-response samples were available, repertoires were characterized only after the peak T cell response. The whole spike protein was spanned by vaccine-associated CD4 TCRs, and dominant responses were seen in regions 160-218 and 743-854. Participants were mostly white British, with more females than males. The authors suggested clonal diversity may have been underestimated. In the small 56-69-year group, the increase in depth fell short of significance, most likely because of low power.

The sample's time point label is to be understood as: baseline before first vaccination. Vaccinee samples came from UK trials COV001 and COV002, including a single-blind randomized controlled phase 2/3 trial of AZD1222 (ChAdOx1 nCoV-19) in healthy adults. For TCRbeta chain sequencing, PBMC samples were collected from trial participants at day 0 and at day 28 after the second dose. The CDR3 regions of human TCRbeta chains were subjected to immunosequencing. In the original analysis: Repertoire TCRs were checked for matches against a reference library of SARS-CoV-2-specific TCRs that had been generated using the MIRA antigen-specificity platform. Breadth was defined as the fraction of unique TCRs that were SARS-CoV-2-associated. Depth was defined as the fraction of total T cells that were SARS-CoV-2-associated. Using the MIRA data, each spike-specific TCR was mapped to the spike region that the TCR reacts to and placed in a CD4 or CD8 class. Log10-transformed breadth and depth values were compared by one-way ANOVA with Sidak's multiple comparisons tests. TCRdb retrieved this table from immuneACCESS and kept in-frame rearrangements only. Not all clones are present; in checked studies, unresolved V genes account for under half, and no reason is known for the remainder. Clonal size and the V and J genes are those of that table, whereas D and trimming came from the DNA. In all, the sample holds roughly 96,000 clones, and roughly 90% of those were seen once. The ten largest make up roughly 25% of the sample.

Notes on this clone: Its antigen target is currently unknown. Per-base qualities were not stored, and no clone one base away is much larger.

Trimming at the junction amounts to 4 bases on V and 5 bases on J, and the germline ends lie 5 bases apart. The CDR3, from cysteine to phenylalanine, totals 11 residues. Only the CDR3 portion is preserved as DNA: 33 bases, with reading frame beginning at the first base. The germline V gene (reference sequence) provides CDR1 GTSNPN and CDR2 SVGIG. The chain couples TRBV30 to TRBJ2-2; no D gene is confidently identified. Here the sequenced sample was peripheral blood, taken on day 0 of AZD1222 vaccination. The TCR was taken from an adult in good health. The CDR3 has the sequence CAWKGTGELFF. The nucleotide sequence is given as TGTGCCTGGAAAGGTACCGGGGAGCTGTTTTTT.